These 6 T cell receptor beta chains share one sample of origin, sequenced in a study of cytomegalovirus exposure and HLA in healthy donors. Researchers ran the PCR with 60 Vbeta and 13 Jbeta primers. The method was immunoSEQ multiplex PCR; TCRdb's version includes in-frame clones alone and lacks a portion of them. The sample shows roughly 110,000 clones, more than 60% of them seen only once. What was sequenced was PBMCs. The receptors come from a man in his 60s in good health and CMV-seronegative.

The V gene is TRBV7-2, the J gene TRBJ1-6, with a weak D call TRBD1 (6 bases). Per germline, CDR1 SGHTA and CDR2 FQGNSA. The CDR3 has 18 amino acids. V dropped 1 base and J dropped 0 bases, with 13 bases sitting between them. The CDR3 is CASSLVGQWSSYNSPLHF. CDR3 in DNA: TGTGCCAGCAGCTTAGTAGGACAGTGGAGCTCCTATAATTCACCCCTCCACTTT.

This chain connects TRBV7-2 to TRBJ1-5; tentative D call: TRBD1 (5 bases). This CDR3 is built from 15 residues. Germline V gives CDR1 SGHTA, CDR2 FQGNSA. V dropped 3 bases and J dropped 3 bases, with 12 bases sitting between them. CDR3 in DNA: TGTGCCAGCAGCTTGTACCCGGGGGACAATCAGCCCCAGCATTTT. Its protein product is CASSLYPGDNQPQHF.

This chain connects TRBV5-1 to TRBJ1-2, with a tentative D call TRBD1 (6 bases). Germline-derived CDR1 and CDR2 are SGHRS and YFSETQ. CDR3 size: 12 residues. V was shortened by 4 bases and J by 7 bases, with 11 bases between the two germline ends. The CDR3 DNA reads TGCGCCAGCAGCGTACAGGGAAGTGGCTACACCTTC. It specifies CASSVQGSGYTF.

This clone was detected only a few times. As DNA, the CDR3 is TGTGCCTGGAGTCGGGACAGGGGGCAGCCCCAGCATTTT. As protein: CAWSRDRGQPQHF. The rearrangement joins TRBV30 to TRBJ1-5, with 11 bases identical to TRBD1. After removal of 2 bases from V and 7 bases from J, the junction contained 1 base not matched to a gene. Germline CDR1 reads GTSNPN; CDR2 reads SVGIG (reference sequence). The CDR3 extends over 13 amino acids.

The chain uses TRBV9 and TRBJ1-1, with D possibly TRBD1 on 5 matching bases. CDR1 is SGDLS and CDR2 is YYNGEE in the germline V gene. The CDR3 is 13 residues long. V was clipped by 4 bases and J by 3 bases, with 10 bases between them. CDR3 protein: CASSKRGDTEAFF. The CDR3 coding sequence is TGTGCCAGCAGCAAACGGGGGGACACTGAAGCTTTCTTT.

This chain connects TRBV6-5 to TRBJ1-5, with TRBD1 matching 9 bases. This CDR3 region has 14 residues. Trimming removed 6 bases from V and 5 bases from J; junction bases left unmatched: 5. Germline V gene lookup returns CDR1 MNHEY and CDR2 SVGAGI. In DNA form, the CDR3 reads TGTGCCAGCAGCCGGGACAGGGTCGATCAGCCCCAGCATTTT. The encoded protein is CASSRDRVDQPQHF.